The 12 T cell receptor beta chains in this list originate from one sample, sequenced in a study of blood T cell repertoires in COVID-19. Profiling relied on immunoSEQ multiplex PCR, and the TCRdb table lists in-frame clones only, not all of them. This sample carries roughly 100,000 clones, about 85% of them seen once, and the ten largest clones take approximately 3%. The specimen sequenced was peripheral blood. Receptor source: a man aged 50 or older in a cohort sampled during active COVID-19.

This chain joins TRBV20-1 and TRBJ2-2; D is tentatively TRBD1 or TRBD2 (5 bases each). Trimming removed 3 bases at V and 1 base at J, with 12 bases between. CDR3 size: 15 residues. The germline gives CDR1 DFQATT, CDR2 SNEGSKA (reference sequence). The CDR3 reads CSASEGRKNTGELFF. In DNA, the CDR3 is TGCAGTGCTAGTGAGGGGAGAAAGAACACCGGGGAGCTGTTTTTT.

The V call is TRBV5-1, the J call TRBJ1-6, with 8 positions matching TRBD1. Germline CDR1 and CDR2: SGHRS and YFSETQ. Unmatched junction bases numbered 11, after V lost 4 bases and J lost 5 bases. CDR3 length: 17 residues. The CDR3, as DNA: TGCGCCAGCAGCCCCGCCCCAGGGGGCCCCGATAATTCACCCCTCCACTTT. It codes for CASSPAPGGPDNSPLHF.

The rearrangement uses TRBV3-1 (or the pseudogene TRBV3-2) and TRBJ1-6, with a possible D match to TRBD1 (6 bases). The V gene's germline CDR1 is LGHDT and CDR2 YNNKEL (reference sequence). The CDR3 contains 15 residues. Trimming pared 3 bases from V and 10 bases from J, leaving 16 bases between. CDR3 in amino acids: CASSQNPRDNSPLHF. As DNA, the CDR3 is TGTGCCAGCAGCCAGAACCCCCGGGACAACTCACCCCTCCACTTT.

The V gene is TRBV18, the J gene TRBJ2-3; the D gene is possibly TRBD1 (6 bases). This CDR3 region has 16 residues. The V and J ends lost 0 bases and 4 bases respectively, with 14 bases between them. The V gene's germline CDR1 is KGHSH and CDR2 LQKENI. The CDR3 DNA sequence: TGTGCCAGCTCACCACCGGGAACAGGGTTAGCAGATACGCAGTATTTT. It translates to CASSPPGTGLADTQYF.

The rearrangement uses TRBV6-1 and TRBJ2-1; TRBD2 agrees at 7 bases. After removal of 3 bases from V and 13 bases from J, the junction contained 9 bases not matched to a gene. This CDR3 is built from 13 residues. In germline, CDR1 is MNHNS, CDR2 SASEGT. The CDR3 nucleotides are TGTGCCAGCAGTGACCGGGACTATCTTTTACAGTTCTTC. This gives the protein CASSDRDYLLQFF.

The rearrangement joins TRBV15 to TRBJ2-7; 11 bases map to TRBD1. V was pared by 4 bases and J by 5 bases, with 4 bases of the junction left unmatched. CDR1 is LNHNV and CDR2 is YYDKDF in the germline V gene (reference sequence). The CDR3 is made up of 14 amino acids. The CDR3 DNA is TGTGCCACCAGCACCGGGGACAGGGGGAACGAGCAGTACTTC. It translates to CATSTGDRGNEQYF.

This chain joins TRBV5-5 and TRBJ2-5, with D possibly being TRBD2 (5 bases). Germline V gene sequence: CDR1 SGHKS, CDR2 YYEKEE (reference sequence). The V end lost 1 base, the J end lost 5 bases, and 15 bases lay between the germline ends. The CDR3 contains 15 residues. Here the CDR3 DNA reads TGTGCCAGCAGCTTGATGAGCGGCCAACGGGAGACCCAGTACTTC. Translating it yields CASSLMSGQRETQYF.

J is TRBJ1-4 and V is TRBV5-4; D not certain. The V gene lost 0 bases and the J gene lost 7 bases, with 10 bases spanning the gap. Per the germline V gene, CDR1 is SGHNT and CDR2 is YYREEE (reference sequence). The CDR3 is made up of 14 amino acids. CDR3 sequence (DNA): TGTGCCAGCAGCTTGGGGCTCCGGAGTGAAAAACTGTTTTTT. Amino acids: CASSLGLRSEKLFF.

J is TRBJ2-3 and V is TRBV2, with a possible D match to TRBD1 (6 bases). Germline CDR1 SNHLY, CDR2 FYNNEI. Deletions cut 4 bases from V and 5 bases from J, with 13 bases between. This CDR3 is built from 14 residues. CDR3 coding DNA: TGTGCCAGCAGTGGTTCGAGAGGGGGAGATACGCAGTATTTT. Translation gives CASSGSRGGDTQYF.

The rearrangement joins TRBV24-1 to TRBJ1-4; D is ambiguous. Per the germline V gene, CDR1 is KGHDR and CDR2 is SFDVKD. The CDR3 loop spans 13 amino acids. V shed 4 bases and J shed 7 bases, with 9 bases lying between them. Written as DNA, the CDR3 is TGTGCCACCAGTGAGCCGACGGGTGAAAAACTGTTTTTT. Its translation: CATSEPTGEKLFF.

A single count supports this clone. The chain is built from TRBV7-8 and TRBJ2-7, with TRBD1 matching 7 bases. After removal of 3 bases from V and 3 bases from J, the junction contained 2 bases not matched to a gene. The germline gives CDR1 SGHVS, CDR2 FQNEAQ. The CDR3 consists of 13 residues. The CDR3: CASSFRDSYEQYV. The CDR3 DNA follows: TGTGCCAGCAGCTTCCGGGACAGCTACGAGCAGTACGTC.

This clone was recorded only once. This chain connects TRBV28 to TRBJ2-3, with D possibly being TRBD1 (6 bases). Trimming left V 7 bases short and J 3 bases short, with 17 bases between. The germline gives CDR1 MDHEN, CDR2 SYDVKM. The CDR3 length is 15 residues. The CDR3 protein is CASTPRGLGTDTQYF. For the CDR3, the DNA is TGTGCCAGCACCCCTAGGGGGTTGGGAACAGATACGCAGTATTTT.